These 25 T cell receptor beta chains came from one sample sequenced in a study of regulatory T cells in long-lasting Graves disease. Indicated time point: newly diagnosed GD, antithyroid drugs for less than 3 months. Following extraction of RNA from PBMCs, that RNA was used to make the TCR library. The authors built TCR beta libraries using iRepertoire HTBI primers and Arm-PCR of CDR3 regions. TCRdb independently ran MiXCR on the multiplex PCR reads; one entry per CDR3 protein. The table records approximately 440,000 distinct CDR3 sequences, under 20% of them present only once. The same specimen was also included in a second study, on T cells in Graves' hyperthyroidism and ophthalmopathy.

The sequenced sample was peripheral blood mononuclear cells (PBMCs), obtained at new diagnosis, from a patient treated with antithyroid drugs. The receptors shown here come from a man in his forties with Graves disease.

This clonotype has more than one count but fewer than ten. Germline is not matched at one junction end, which may reflect a read error. The chain is built from TRBV5-5 and TRBJ2-2, with TRBD2 identical over 10 bases. Germline lookup yields CDR1 SGHKS and CDR2 YYEKEE (reference sequence). CDR3 length: 16 amino acids. In nucleotides, the CDR3 is TGTGCCAGCAGCCTGCGGACTAGCGGCCACACCAGGGAGCTGTTTTTT. Its translation is CASSLRTSGHTRELFF.

CDR3 in amino acids: CASSYGRGLFTDTQYF. CDR3 nucleotide sequence: TGTGCCAGCAGTTACGGGAGGGGACTCTTCACAGATACGCAGTATTTT. This chain links TRBV28 with TRBJ2-3; TRBD2 matches 8 bases. Losses at the gene ends were 4 bases for V and 2 bases for J; bases not matched to a gene: 8. This CDR3 is built from 16 residues. The germline gives CDR1 MDHEN, CDR2 SYDVKM.

This clonotype was counted ten times or more. The chain joins TRBV20-1 to TRBJ2-7, with D tentatively TRBD1 (6 bases). This CDR3 region has 13 residues. V was pared by 2 bases and J by 2 bases, with 10 bases between. Germline V gives CDR1 DFQATT, CDR2 SNEGSKA (reference sequence). The CDR3 region is CSARQTGTYEQYF. CDR3 nucleotides: TGCAGTGCTAGACAAACAGGGACCTACGAGCAGTACTTC.

Ten or more counts support this clonotype. The chain's CDR3 is CASSLSPVHEQYF. CDR3 sequence (DNA): TGTGCCAGCAGTTTATCGCCGGTCCACGAGCAGTACTTC. The chain is built from TRBV27 and TRBJ2-7; D unclear. The CDR3 is made up of 13 amino acids. Germline V CDR1 and CDR2: MNHEY, SMNVEV (reference sequence). V shed 0 bases and J shed 5 bases, with 8 bases lying between them.

This clonotype occurred many times. The chain couples TRBV28 to TRBJ1-2; 9 bases map to TRBD1. Looked up from germline, CDR1 is MDHEN and CDR2 is SYDVKM. The trim removed 5 bases at V and 2 bases at J, leaving 6 bases unmatched. This CDR3 spans 15 amino acids. The CDR3 region is CASSKWGTGNYGYTF. The CDR3 DNA follows: TGTGCCAGCAGTAAATGGGGGACAGGGAACTATGGCTACACCTTC.

This clonotype has at least ten counts. This chain connects TRBV20-1 to TRBJ2-2; D call uncertain. V lost 0 bases and J 3 bases, leaving 5 bases between the germline ends. Germline V gene data show CDR1 as DFQATT and CDR2 as SNEGSKA (reference sequence). This CDR3 comprises 13 residues. The CDR3 DNA reads as TGCAGTGCTAGAGATGGATACACCGGGGAGCTGTTTTTT. This codes for CSARDGYTGELFF.

This clonotype has at least ten counts. V is TRBV30 and J is TRBJ2-7; TRBD1 might be the D (6 bases). Germline V gene lookup returns CDR1 GTSNPN and CDR2 SVGIG (reference sequence). Trimming took off 3 bases at V and 2 bases at J, with 17 bases between the two ends. The length of the CDR3 is 15 residues. Here the CDR3 DNA reads TGTGCCTGGAGCGAAAAAACAGGGACCGCCTACGAGCAGTACTTC. Translating gives CAWSEKTGTAYEQYF.

The chain combines TRBV20-1 with TRBJ1-2; tentatively, D is TRBD1 (5 bases). The V end was cut by 0 bases, the J end by 1 base, with 12 bases between. The germline V gene has CDR1 DFQATT and CDR2 SNEGSKA (reference sequence). CDR3 size: 15 residues. CDR3 DNA sequence: TGCAGTGCTAGAGATAGCGGGGGACTTAACTATGGCTACACCTTC. This gives the protein CSARDSGGLNYGYTF.

The gene calls are TRBV5-4 and TRBJ2-1, with D perhaps given as TRBD1 or TRBD2 (6 bases each). Germline CDR1 and CDR2: SGHNT and YYREEE (reference sequence). V dropped 6 bases and J dropped 7 bases, with 17 bases sitting between them. This CDR3 has 14 residues. CDR3 sequence reads: CASTPLGGGNEQFF. CDR3 nucleotides: TGTGCCAGCACCCCTTTGGGGGGCGGGAATGAGCAGTTCTTC.

This clonotype was observed at least ten times. The chain joins TRBV20-1 to TRBJ2-1, with a possible D match to TRBD2 (6 bases). V dropped 0 bases and J dropped 6 bases, with 15 bases sitting between them. CDR1 is DFQATT and CDR2 is SNEGSKA in the germline V gene (reference sequence). The CDR3 has 15 amino acids. This CDR3 is CSARDPGGPGNEQFF. The CDR3 DNA reads TGCAGTGCTAGAGATCCCGGAGGGCCTGGCAATGAGCAGTTCTTC.

This clonotype was picked up many times. The gene calls are TRBV7-9 and TRBJ2-7; no clear D. V lost 3 bases and J lost 2, with 5 bases in between. Germline V gene sequence: CDR1 SEHNR, CDR2 FQNEAQ (reference sequence). The CDR3 sequence is 12 residues long. CDR3 sequence: CASSLGTYEQYF. The CDR3 DNA is TGTGCCAGCAGCTTGGGTACCTACGAGCAGTACTTC.

This clonotype was detected a few times. The rearrangement joins TRBV11-1 to TRBJ2-5; perhaps TRBD2 as D (5 bases). Germline V CDR1 and CDR2: SGHAT, FQDESV (reference sequence). The CDR3 has 15 residues. V lost 5 bases and J 1 base, leaving 14 bases between the germline ends. CDR3: CASSQAGVVQETQYF. Written as DNA, the CDR3 is TGTGCCAGCAGCCAAGCCGGGGTTGTCCAAGAGACCCAGTACTTC.

The sample holds many counts of this clonotype. The J gene is TRBJ1-1, the V gene TRBV28, with D tentatively TRBD1 (5 bases). Trimming shortened V by 5 bases and J by 11 bases, and 21 bases separated the two germline ends. The germline CDR1 and CDR2 sequences are MDHEN and SYDVKM. This CDR3 is built from 14 residues. In nucleotides, the CDR3 is TGTGCCAGCAGTCCCCCTAGACAGACTAATCGGGCTTTCTTT. Translated: CASSPPRQTNRAFF.

This clonotype appeared many times. The rearrangement links TRBV5-1 to TRBJ2-7; the D is unclear. The germline V gene encodes CDR1 SGHRS and CDR2 YFSETQ. With 6 bases removed from V and 4 bases from J, the gap between germline ends came to 17 bases. The CDR3 runs to 14 residues. The CDR3 is CASTTQPLAYEQYF. The CDR3 DNA reads TGCGCCAGCACCACCCAACCACTCGCGTACGAGCAGTACTTC.

The V gene is TRBV12-3 or TRBV12-4, the J gene TRBJ1-1, with 7 bases identical to TRBD1. The CDR3 sequence is 14 residues long. V was pared by 8 bases and J by 8 bases, with 14 bases of the junction left unmatched. CDR3 nucleotides: TGTGCCAGCGGGGTCCGGGGACAGAGGACCGAAGCTTTCTTT. This sequence encodes CASGVRGQRTEAFF.

Comment on this clonotype: Just one base apart from a much larger clone, this may be a read error. The chain recombines TRBV28 with TRBJ1-1; 7 bases fit TRBD1. This CDR3 contains 15 residues. V was pared by 4 bases and J by 1 base, with 6 bases of the junction left unmatched. Looked up from germline, CDR1 is MDHEN and CDR2 is SYDVKM. CDR3 amino acids: CASSSWEGANTEAFF. The DNA for the CDR3 is TGTGCCAGCAGTTCCTGGGAGGGGGCGAACACTGAAGCTTTCTTT.

This clonotype has a count of ten or more. The V call is TRBV15, the J call TRBJ1-1, with D unclear. Germline assignment: CDR1 LNHNV and CDR2 YYDKDF (reference sequence). V gave up 5 bases and J gave up 6 bases, with 7 bases separating them. The length of the CDR3 is 11 residues. CDR3 amino acids: CATSELAEAFF. The DNA of the CDR3 is TGTGCCACCAGCGAGTTGGCTGAAGCTTTCTTT.

This clonotype was found a few times. V is TRBV19 and J is TRBJ2-5, with D perhaps matching TRBD1 or TRBD2 (6 bases each). The CDR3 sequence is 15 residues long. The V end lost 3 bases, the J end lost 5 bases, and 16 bases lay between the germline ends. The germline V gene has CDR1 LNHDA and CDR2 SQIVND (reference sequence). The CDR3 here is CASSIWGAGDETQYF. CDR3 coding DNA: TGTGCCAGTAGTATTTGGGGGGCGGGTGACGAGACCCAGTACTTC. Full variable domain (outside the CDR3, taken from reference TRBV19 and TRBJ2-5): DGGITQSPKYLFRKEGQNVTLSCEQNLNHDAMYWYRQDPGQGLRLIYYSQIVNDFQKGDIAEGYSVSREKKESFPLTVTSAQKNPTAFYLCASSIWGAGDETQYFGPGTRLLVL.

This sequence joins TRBV7-9 and TRBJ1-6; 7 nucleotides match TRBD1. The CDR3 is 15 amino acids. The V segment lost 5 bases and the J segment 6 bases; nucleotides outside the gene matches: 7. In germline, CDR1 is SEHNR, CDR2 FQNEAQ (reference sequence). CDR3 protein: CASSQTGNRNSPLHF. Here the CDR3 DNA reads TGTGCCAGCAGCCAGACAGGGAATCGTAATTCACCCCTCCACTTT.

The chain uses TRBV5-1 and TRBJ1-4; maybe TRBD1 (6 bases). Trimming left V 2 bases short and J 1 base short, with 9 bases between. Per the germline V gene, CDR1 is SGHRS and CDR2 is YFSETQ. The CDR3 runs 15 residues. Here the CDR3 reads CASSFQGKTNEKLFF. CDR3 nucleotides: TGCGCCAGCAGCTTCCAGGGGAAAACTAATGAAAAACTGTTTTTT.

The V and J genes are TRBV7-2 and TRBJ2-2; 10 bases fit TRBD1. The CDR3 runs 15 residues. The V segment lost 5 bases and the J segment 6 bases; nucleotides outside the gene matches: 6. Germline lookup yields CDR1 SGHTA and CDR2 FQGNSA. CDR3 protein: CASSTRQGASGELFF. The CDR3, as DNA: TGTGCCAGCAGCACCAGACAGGGGGCGTCCGGGGAGCTGTTTTTT.

In its sample, this clonotype was seen a few times. This sequence joins TRBV18 and TRBJ2-5; no reliable D call. There are 15 residues in the CDR3. V lost 1 base and J 5 bases, leaving 14 bases between the germline ends. Germline CDR1 and CDR2: KGHSH and LQKENI. CDR3 DNA: TGTGCCAGCTCACCACGGACCCAACCAATGGAGACCCAGTACTTC. Residues: CASSPRTQPMETQYF. The full variable domain, its missing parts supplied by reference TRBV18 and TRBJ2-5, is NAGVMQNPRHLVRRRGQEARLRCSPMKGHSHVYWYRQLPEEGLKFMVYLQKENIIDESGMPKERFSAEFPKEGPSILRIQQVVRGDSAAYFCASSPRTQPMETQYFGPGTRLLVL.

This sequence joins TRBV14 and TRBJ2-7; D call uncertain. CDR3 length: 15 residues. The V gene's germline CDR1 is SGHDN and CDR2 FVKESK. The V end lost 4 bases, the J end lost 0 bases, and 13 bases lay between the germline ends. CDR3 bases: TGTGCCAGCAGCCGAAACGGTAGGAGCTCCTACGAGCAGTACTTC. Protein sequence: CASSRNGRSSYEQYF.

This clonotype was found many times. The gene calls are TRBV27 and TRBJ2-3; TRBD2 aligns across 11 bases. V lost 5 bases, J lost 5 bases, and 12 bases stayed unmatched. This CDR3 comprises 17 residues. The germline gives CDR1 MNHEY, CDR2 SMNVEV (reference sequence). As DNA, the CDR3 is TGTGCCAGCAGTAATTCGTGGGTGCTAGCGGGAGGAGATACGCAGTATTTT. It encodes CASSNSWVLAGGDTQYF.

Many counts were recorded for this clonotype. V gene TRBV3-1 combines with J gene TRBJ2-7, with D hard to call. CDR3 size: 15 residues. Deletions cut 0 bases from V and 1 base from J, with 10 bases between. Germline V CDR1 and CDR2: LGHDT, YNNKEL (reference sequence). The CDR3 DNA reads TGTGCCAGCAGCCAAGACCAACTACTTTCCTACGAGCAGTACTTC. Translated, it gives CASSQDQLLSYEQYF.